This is a list of T cell receptor beta chains from one sample in a study of T-cell reconstitution after alpha-beta-depleted transplantation in children. Each CDR3 protein is one row after TCRdb ran MiXCR on the PCR reads. The sample has over 200,000 distinct CDR3 sequences, around 9.2% seen once. The specimen comprised PBMCs, mostly from graft donor cells, sampled 360 days after TCRalphabeta/CD19-depleted stem cell transplant. The receptors were sampled from a male patient aged 2-9 years who had a stem cell transplant for acute myeloid leukemia, so the T cells may come from the graft donor. CDR3s include the opening cysteine and the closing phenylalanine or tryptophan. D genes are given only for firm matches. Size is stated for part of the rows, as once, few or many counts, or as a class when the clone is expanded.

D | size | J | length | V | DNA | CDR3
. | . | TRBJ2-7 | 14 | TRBV6-2/TRBV6-3 | TGTGCCAGCAGTTTCCTCAGGGTTGAAAGCGAGCAGTACTTC | CASSFLRVESEQYF
TRBD2 | . | TRBJ2-1 | 18 | TRBV27 | TGTGCCAGCAGTCTAGCTACTCGGCCGGGACTAGCGGGCGATGAGCAGTTCTTC | CASSLATRPGLAGDEQFF
TRBD2 | many | TRBJ2-1 | 14 | TRBV11-2 | TGTGCCAGCAGCTCTAGCGGGATATACAATGAGCAGTTCTTC | CASSSSGIYNEQFF
. | many | TRBJ2-2 | 16 | TRBV10-3 | TGTGCCATCAGTGAGGGAGGACGAATGGACACCGGGGAGCTGTTTTTT | CAISEGGRMDTGELFF
. | many | TRBJ2-7 | 15 | TRBV20-1 | TGCAGTGCTAGAGTTCGCAGGCCAACCGGAAACGAGCAGTACTTC | CSARVRRPTGNEQYF
TRBD2 | . | TRBJ2-3 | 17 | TRBV7-2 | TGTGCCAGCAAACCTAGCGGGAAATCTGGAAGCACAGATACGCAGTATTTT | CASKPSGKSGSTDTQYF
TRBD2 | many | TRBJ2-1 | 17 | TRBV12-3/TRBV12-4 | TGTGCCAGCAGTTTGCAGGGACTAGCGGGGCTAGGGAATGAGCAGTTCTTC | CASSLQGLAGLGNEQFF
. | few | TRBJ2-5 | 13 | TRBV20-1 | TGCAGTGCTAGAGTGCCCGGTGGGGAGACCCAGTACTTC | CSARVPGGETQYF
. | . | TRBJ2-2 | 20 | TRBV4-3 | TGCGCCAGCAGCCATGCCGACCACCTTCTAGCGACCAGGGACACCGGGGAGCTGTTTTTT | CASSHADHLLATRDTGELFF
. | many | TRBJ2-3 | 13 | TRBV6-5 | TGTGCCAGCAGTTACGGAAGTAGGGATACGCAGTATTTT | CASSYGSRDTQYF
. | few | TRBJ2-3 | 15 | TRBV7-2 | TGTGCCAGCAGCTTACTAGGTCCCGTAGATGATACGCAGTATTTT | CASSLLGPVDDTQYF
. | . | TRBJ2-7 | 15 | TRBV5-1 | TGCGCCAGCAGCTTCCTTCTGGGCAGGGTCTACGAGCAGTACTTC | CASSFLLGRVYEQYF
. | . | TRBJ2-3 | 13 | TRBV2 | TGTGCCGAAGCGGCGGGGGCCACAGATACGCAGTATTTT | CAEAAGATDTQYF
. | many | TRBJ2-1 | 15 | TRBV7-9 | TGTGCCAGCAGCTTACCCAGGACCTCCTACAATGAGCAGTTCTTC | CASSLPRTSYNEQFF
. | many | TRBJ2-1 | 15 | TRBV20-1 | TGCAGTGCTAGAGGAGAAAGTATAGCCTACAATGAGCAGTTCTTC | CSARGESIAYNEQFF
TRBD1 | many | TRBJ2-2 | 16 | TRBV11-2 | TGTGCCAGCAGCTTAGCTCGGACAGGGGACACCGGGGAGCTGTTTTTT | CASSLARTGDTGELFF
TRBD1 | few | TRBJ2-7 | 15 | TRBV5-1 | TGCGCCAGCAGCCCCGACAGGGCACCCACCTACGAGCAGTACTTC | CASSPDRAPTYEQYF
TRBD2 | many | TRBJ2-3 | 14 | TRBV10-3 | TGTGCCATCAGTCGGATAGCGGGGACAGATACGCAGTATTTT | CAISRIAGTDTQYF
TRBD2 | once | TRBJ2-1 | 16 | TRBV7-3 | TGTGCCAGCAGCTTAACCCGACTAGCGGGAGGGTCAGGGCAGTTCTTC | CASSLTRLAGGSGQFF
. | many | TRBJ2-1 | 13 | TRBV20-1 | TGCAGTGCTAGAGAAGGGCAGTACAATGAGCAGTTCTTC | CSAREGQYNEQFF
TRBD2 | many | TRBJ2-1 | 16 | TRBV29-1 | TGCAGCGTCCCCCAGGGTGGACTAGCGGGGTACAATGAGCAGTTCTTC | CSVPQGGLAGYNEQFF
. | . | TRBJ1-1 | 15 | TRBV29-1 | TGCAGCGTTGAAGATCGGGGTAGGGAGGGGGTAGGAGCTTTCTTT | CSVEDRGREGVGAFF
. | . | TRBJ1-1 | 12 | TRBV7-2 | TGTGCCAGCAGCATACAGGGAACTGAAGCTTTCTTT | CASSIQGTEAFF
TRBD1 | many | TRBJ2-5 | 16 | TRBV5-1 | TGCGCCAGCAGCTTCTCCGGGACAGGGGCAGAAGAGACCCAGTACTTC | CASSFSGTGAEETQYF
TRBD2 | few | TRBJ2-2 | 18 | TRBV4-2 | TGTGCCAGCAGCCAAGAAGGGGGACTAGCGGGAGTCACCGGGGAGCTGTTTTTT | CASSQEGGLAGVTGELFF